The 31 T cell receptor beta chains listed next were all sequenced from one sample in a study of technical replicates of blood from several donors. Here immunoSEQ multiplex PCR was the method, and the copy in TCRdb shows in-frame clones only, minus some. The table records around 56,000 clones, nearly 95% of them present only once. The sequenced sample was PBMCs. The receptors were gathered from a human donor in good health. Some clones in this sample may be carry-over from other donors' samples.

The rearrangement links TRBV7-9 to TRBJ1-1; 7 bases fit TRBD1. Germline-derived CDR1 and CDR2 are SEHNR and FQNEAQ (reference sequence). The CDR3 consists of 14 residues. V trimming: 5 bases; J trimming: 3 bases; junction bases outside the gene matches: 6. CDR3 in amino acids: CASSETGSHTEAFF. The CDR3 DNA sequence: TGTGCCAGCAGCGAGACAGGGTCTCACACTGAAGCTTTCTTT.

This rearrangement joins TRBV7-9 to TRBJ1-6; TRBD1 might be the D (5 bases). Trimming took off 1 base at V and 9 bases at J, with 16 bases between the two ends. CDR3 length equals 16 residues. CDR1 is SEHNR, CDR2 FQNEAQ, per germline (reference sequence). Here the CDR3 DNA reads TGTGCCAGCAGCTTAGGCTCAGGGTCCGGTGTTTCACCCCTCCACTTT. Translation: CASSLGSGSGVSPLHF.

J is TRBJ2-7 and V is TRBV6-5; D gene unclear. CDR3 length: 13 residues. The V gene's germline CDR1 is MNHEY and CDR2 SVGAGI. The V and J ends lost 6 bases and 1 base respectively, with 10 bases between them. The DNA of the CDR3 is TGTGCCAGCAGAATCGGTCCGTCCTACGAGCAGTACTTC. Residues: CASRIGPSYEQYF.

This chain joins TRBV18 and TRBJ2-7; TRBD2 matches 8 bases. V was clipped by 2 bases and J by 3 bases; unmatched bases: 6. The V gene's germline CDR1 is KGHSH and CDR2 LQKENI. The CDR3 contains 15 residues. CDR3 region: CASSPSLAAIYEQYF. Here the CDR3 DNA reads TGTGCCAGCTCACCATCACTAGCGGCTATCTACGAGCAGTACTTC.

CDR3 sequence reads: CASSFSNEYNQPQHF. The CDR3 coding sequence is TGTGCCAGCAGCTTCTCAAACGAGTACAATCAGCCCCAGCATTTT. The chain links TRBV7-8 to TRBJ1-5; no firm D call. Trimming pared 3 bases from V and 3 bases from J, leaving 12 bases between. Germline V CDR1 and CDR2: SGHVS, FQNEAQ. The CDR3 consists of 15 residues.

The rearrangement links TRBV7-9 to TRBJ2-3; 9 bases fit TRBD2. The CDR3 has 16 residues. V was clipped by 4 bases and J by 9 bases; unmatched bases: 14. Germline loops: CDR1 SEHNR, CDR2 FQNEAQ (reference sequence). The CDR3 sequence is CASSSGRESGRLTQYF. Written as DNA, the CDR3 is TGTGCCAGCAGCTCCGGGAGAGAGAGCGGGAGGTTGACGCAGTATTTT.

The CDR3: CASRTTGGGNGELFF. CDR3 sequence (DNA): TGTGCCAGCAGGACGACAGGGGGAGGGAACGGGGAGCTGTTTTTT. The V call is TRBV6-5, the J call TRBJ2-2; 9 bases are shared with TRBD1. Germline CDR1 reads MNHEY; CDR2 reads SVGAGI. The CDR3 contains 15 residues. The V segment lost 6 bases and the J segment 7 bases; nucleotides outside the gene matches: 9.

The V gene is TRBV2, the J gene TRBJ2-2; D is undetermined. CDR3 length: 14 amino acids. The germline CDR1 and CDR2 sequences are SNHLY and FYNNEI. V was cut by 4 bases and J by 0 bases, with 6 bases left in between. The CDR3 is CASSVVSNTGELFF. CDR3 nucleotide sequence: TGTGCCAGCAGTGTAGTATCGAACACCGGGGAGCTGTTTTTT.

V and J are TRBV9 and TRBJ1-2; perhaps TRBD1 as D (6 bases). V was shortened by 0 bases and J by 5 bases, with 14 bases between the two germline ends. Germline loops: CDR1 SGDLS, CDR2 YYNGEE. The CDR3 is 15 residues long. Here the CDR3 DNA reads TGTGCCAGCAGCGTAGCCCAGGACAGTACGTATGGCTACACCTTC. This gives the protein CASSVAQDSTYGYTF.

The chain joins TRBV4-2 to TRBJ2-3; 7 positions match TRBD2. This CDR3 spans 14 amino acids. In germline, CDR1 is LGHNA, CDR2 YNFKEQ. Trimming removed 3 bases from V and 1 base from J; junction bases left unmatched: 1. CDR3 sequence: CASSHSGGTDTQYF. CDR3 nucleotide sequence: TGTGCCAGCAGCCACAGCGGGGGCACAGATACGCAGTATTTT.

This clone appeared once. The rearrangement links TRBV5-1 to TRBJ2-3; TRBD2 matches 9 bases. Germline V CDR1 and CDR2: SGHRS, YFSETQ. J lost 2 bases, V lost 0 bases, and 7 bases had no gene match. The CDR3 covers 17 residues. The chain's CDR3 is CASSLAWSSGTTDTQYF. In nucleotides, the CDR3 is TGCGCCAGCAGCTTGGCCTGGTCTAGCGGGACCACAGATACGCAGTATTTT.

V and J are TRBV6-5 and TRBJ1-2; the match to TRBD1 covers 7 bases. Losses at the gene ends were 6 bases for V and 4 bases for J; bases not matched to a gene: 5. CDR1 MNHEY and CDR2 SVGAGI come from the germline V gene. CDR3 length: 13 residues. The CDR3 spells CASRKGQFYGYTF. In nucleotides, the CDR3 is TGTGCCAGCAGAAAGGGACAGTTCTATGGCTACACCTTC.

The chain is built from TRBV10-3 and TRBJ2-5, with 10 bases lining up with TRBD1. The CDR3 covers 14 residues. Trimming took 9 bases from V and 4 from J; bases not matched to a gene: 8. Germline V gives CDR1 ENHRY, CDR2 SYGVKD. Here the CDR3 DNA reads TGTGCCATGGCCCGGGACAGGGGACGAGAGACCCAGTACTTC. It yields the protein CAMARDRGRETQYF.

This clone was picked up one time. The V and J genes are TRBV7-2 and TRBJ1-2; 7 bases match TRBD1. The CDR3 contains 15 residues. Per germline, CDR1 SGHTA and CDR2 FQGNSA. Germline trimming cut 3 bases from V and 2 bases from J; bases unmatched to any gene: 6. In DNA form, the CDR3 reads TGTGCCAGCAGCTTCCTCGGGACAGACAACTATGGCTACACCTTC. Protein product: CASSFLGTDNYGYTF.

The rearrangement links TRBV18 to TRBJ2-3, with 9 bases aligning to TRBD1. This CDR3 comprises 13 residues. CDR1 is KGHSH and CDR2 is LQKENI in the germline V gene. J lost 7 bases, V lost 6 bases, and 5 bases had no gene match. The CDR3 DNA is TGTGCCAGCTCGGGACAGGGCTTGAATACGCAGTATTTT. This sequence encodes CASSGQGLNTQYF.

This clone was counted only a few times. The rearrangement links TRBV7-2 to TRBJ2-1; maybe TRBD1 (7 bases). V lost 1 base to trimming and J lost 9 bases, with 13 bases between them. The CDR3 is 14 residues long. CDR1 and CDR2 (germline): SGHTA, FQGNSA. This CDR3 reads CASSLGPQGGEQFF. The CDR3 DNA reads as TGTGCCAGCAGCTTAGGACCGCAGGGGGGTGAGCAGTTCTTC.

This chain connects TRBV7-2 to TRBJ2-5, with D possibly matching TRBD2 (6 bases). Germline V gives CDR1 SGHTA, CDR2 FQGNSA. The CDR3 spans 15 residues. The ends were cut back, 4 bases at V and 5 bases at J, with 17 bases in the middle. The CDR3 is CASSSSSVYGETQYF. CDR3 nucleotides: TGTGCCAGCAGCTCCTCTAGCGTCTACGGGGAGACCCAGTACTTC.

The CDR3 loop is CASSLVGTGGSKYF. The CDR3 nucleotides read TGTGCCAGCAGCTTAGTCGGGACAGGGGGCTCCAAGTACTTC. The chain carries TRBV7-8 and TRBJ2-7, with 12 bases matching TRBD1. The CDR3 extends over 14 amino acids. Germline-derived CDR1 and CDR2 are SGHVS and FQNEAQ. J was trimmed by 11 bases and V by 1 base; bases with no gene match: 6.

This clone was detected once. This chain links TRBV4-2 with TRBJ2-5, with 7 bases identical to TRBD2. This CDR3 contains 15 residues. The germline gives CDR1 LGHNA, CDR2 YNFKEQ. V was clipped by 4 bases and J by 4 bases; unmatched bases: 9. Written as DNA, the CDR3 is TGTGCCAGCAGCCTAACTAAAGCGGGACGAGAGACCCAGTACTTC. It encodes CASSLTKAGRETQYF.

V gene TRBV7-2 combines with J gene TRBJ1-2, with 9 bases lining up with TRBD1. V dropped 7 bases and J dropped 4; count of bases not matched to a gene: 10. The CDR3 length is 15 residues. Looked up from germline, CDR1 is SGHTA and CDR2 is FQGNSA. DNA of the CDR3: TGTGCCAGCAAATCCACAGGGGGCATCGGCTATGGCTACACCTTC. Its translation is CASKSTGGIGYGYTF. Full variable domain (outside the CDR3, taken from reference TRBV7-2 and TRBJ1-2): GAGVSQSPSNKVTEKGKDVELRCDPISGHTALYWYRQSLGQGLEFLIYFQGNSAPDKSGLPSDRFSAERTGGSVSTLTIQRTQQEDSAVYLCASKSTGGIGYGYTFGSGTRLTVV.

The chain joins TRBV7-6 to TRBJ2-3; TRBD1 aligns across 10 bases. J lost 4 bases, V lost 8 bases, and 12 bases had no gene match. There are 16 residues in the CDR3. CDR1 is SGHVS and CDR2 is FNYEAQ in the germline V gene. CDR3 DNA: TGTGCCAGCCAACGCCAACCCGGGACAGGGGCAGATACGCAGTATTTT. Protein product: CASQRQPGTGADTQYF.

The chain recombines TRBV6-1 with TRBJ2-1, with 7 bases aligning to TRBD2. The germline CDR1 and CDR2 sequences are MNHNS and SASEGT. J lost 5 bases, V lost 6 bases, and 7 bases had no gene match. The CDR3 runs 14 residues. CDR3: CASSHGLGHNEQFF. CDR3 coding DNA: TGTGCCAGCAGCCATGGACTAGGGCACAATGAGCAGTTCTTC.

The rearrangement uses TRBV10-3 and TRBJ1-3; 8 bases fit TRBD1. The V gene's germline CDR1 is ENHRY and CDR2 SYGVKD. After removal of 3 bases from V and 11 bases from J, the junction contained 6 bases not matched to a gene. The CDR3 is made up of 13 amino acids. The CDR3 DNA follows: TGTGCCATCAGTGAAGGGCAGGGGGCAGCCATATATTTT. Translating gives CAISEGQGAAIYF.

V and J are TRBV7-6 and TRBJ2-3; D not certain. The germline gives CDR1 SGHVS, CDR2 FNYEAQ. The CDR3 sequence is 13 residues long. V shed 5 bases and J shed 4 bases, with 10 bases lying between them. CDR3 nucleotide sequence: TGTGCCAGCAGCACTACATCCCCAGATACGCAGTATTTT. Encoded protein: CASSTTSPDTQYF.

The rearrangement uses TRBV5-6 and TRBJ2-5, with 7 bases lining up with TRBD2. Per germline, CDR1 SGHDT and CDR2 YYEEEE. This CDR3 region has 15 residues. The V gene end was trimmed by 4 bases and the J gene end by 2 bases; junction bases not matched to a gene: 8. CDR3 bases: TGTGCCAGCAGCCCCCGTCGGGGGGTTCAAGAGACCCAGTACTTC. Protein sequence: CASSPRRGVQETQYF.

This chain uses TRBV30 with TRBJ1-5; 8 bases agree with TRBD1. J lost 4 bases, V lost 2 bases, and 4 bases had no gene match. The CDR3 is made up of 14 amino acids. Looked up from germline, CDR1 is GTSNPN and CDR2 is SVGIG (reference sequence). CDR3 DNA sequence: TGTGCCTGGAGTCTCGACAGGGGTAATCAGCCCCAGCATTTT. Translating it yields CAWSLDRGNQPQHF.

The J gene is TRBJ2-2, the V gene TRBV7-8; 7 bases match TRBD1. The V and J ends lost 1 base and 6 bases, in that order; junction bases with no gene match: 11. The length of the CDR3 is 17 residues. Germline V gene sequence: CDR1 SGHVS, CDR2 FQNEAQ. CDR3: CASSLGFGSGGSGELFF. In nucleotides, the CDR3 is TGTGCCAGCAGCTTAGGGTTCGGGTCAGGGGGTTCCGGGGAGCTGTTTTTT.

Notes on this clone: One junction end does not reproduce the germline sequence, and a read error may be involved. The chain recombines TRBV11-2 with TRBJ1-5, with a possible D match to TRBD1 (6 bases). CDR1 and CDR2 (germline): SGHAT, FQNNGV. The CDR3 covers 13 residues. Here the CDR3 DNA reads TGCCAAGGTGGGAGGGGGAGAAATCAGCCCCAGCATTTT. It encodes CQGGRGRNQPQHF.

The chain links TRBV7-2 to TRBJ2-7; perhaps TRBD2 as D (6 bases). The germline gives CDR1 SGHTA, CDR2 FQGNSA. The V end lost 5 bases, the J end lost 2 bases, and 10 bases lay between the germline ends. This CDR3 has 13 residues. Here the CDR3 reads CASSLASAYEQYF. CDR3 sequence (DNA): TGTGCCAGCAGCCTTGCTAGCGCCTACGAGCAGTACTTC.

This clone has only one observation. This chain connects TRBV4-3 to TRBJ1-6, with TRBD1 identical over 9 bases. Germline V CDR1 and CDR2: LGHNA, YSLEER. The CDR3 is 14 residues long. Trimming removed 0 bases from V and 9 bases from J; junction bases left unmatched: 0. The CDR3 sequence: CASSQEGQGSPLHF. CDR3 in DNA: TGCGCCAGCAGCCAAGAGGGACAGGGTTCACCCCTCCACTTT.

The genes are TRBV11-3 and TRBJ1-3; TRBD1 aligns across 7 bases. CDR3 length: 17 amino acids. Germline trimming cut 1 base from V and 8 bases from J; bases unmatched to any gene: 14. Germline V gene sequence: CDR1 SGHNT, CDR2 YENEEA. CDR3 in amino acids: CASSLGEPGQAADTIYF. DNA for the CDR3: TGTGCCAGCAGCTTAGGGGAACCCGGACAGGCAGCGGACACCATATATTTT.